This T cell receptor beta chain was sequenced during a study of blood T cell repertoires in COVID-19. Background on the study: Samples came from the United States, Italy and Spain, spanning acute and convalescent COVID-19. T cells, B-cell-depleted T cells, or PBMCs supplied cDNA or gDNA.

In the authors' methods: Amplification from reference gene primers served as the basis for estimated nucleated cell counts. The method was immunoSEQ multiplex PCR; TCRdb's version includes in-frame clones alone and lacks a portion of them. That table furnishes V, J and clone size, whereas the DNA furnished D and trimming. The table has roughly 250,000 clones, about 86% seen once. Germline loops: CDR1 MNHEY, CDR2 SMNVEV (reference sequence). V lost 6 bases to trimming and J lost 6 bases; unmatched junction nucleotides: 5. There are 15 residues in the CDR3. The gene calls are TRBV27 and TRBJ1-6; 10 bases map to TRBD1. Material for sequencing was peripheral blood. This TCR derives from a man aged 45-65 years with active or convalescent COVID-19. CDR3 residues: CASSLDRGANSPLHF. CDR3 DNA sequence: TGTGCCAGCAGCTTGGACAGGGGGGCTAATTCACCCCTCCACTTT.